This TCR beta chain was recorded in a study of STAT5B mutations in CD4+ large granular lymphocyte leukemia. V trimming: 4 bases; J trimming: 5 bases; junction bases outside the gene matches: 3. CDR3 length: 14 residues. The germline V gene encodes CDR1 SGHRS and CDR2 YFSETQ. Worth noting for this clone: Its target is unknown.

Study-wide results and limits: No patients shared main leukemic clonotypes, though approximately 26% appeared at low frequency elsewhere. The CD4+ versus CD8+ T-LGLL clonality difference may reflect limited sample size. 8/27 top patient clones versus 2/35 control clones were TRBV06-family.

Authors' methods: The detection floor for productive clonotype frequency was 2.59 x 10-5. Profiled with immunoSEQ multiplex PCR; TCRdb holds only in-frame clones, not every one. Clone size and V and J calls were adopted from that table, with D and trimming inferred from the DNA. The table lists some 41,000 clones, approximately 88% of them singletons, with 0.3% to 0.45% in the top ten. The specimen was CD4+ T cells from blood buffy coats. The chain carries TRBV5-1 and TRBJ1-1; 12 nucleotides match TRBD1. This clonotype was obtained from a human donor in good health. CDR3 DNA: TGCGCCAGCAGCCCGGGACAGGGGGCTACTGAAGCTTTCTTT. Protein sequence: CASSPGQGATEAFF.